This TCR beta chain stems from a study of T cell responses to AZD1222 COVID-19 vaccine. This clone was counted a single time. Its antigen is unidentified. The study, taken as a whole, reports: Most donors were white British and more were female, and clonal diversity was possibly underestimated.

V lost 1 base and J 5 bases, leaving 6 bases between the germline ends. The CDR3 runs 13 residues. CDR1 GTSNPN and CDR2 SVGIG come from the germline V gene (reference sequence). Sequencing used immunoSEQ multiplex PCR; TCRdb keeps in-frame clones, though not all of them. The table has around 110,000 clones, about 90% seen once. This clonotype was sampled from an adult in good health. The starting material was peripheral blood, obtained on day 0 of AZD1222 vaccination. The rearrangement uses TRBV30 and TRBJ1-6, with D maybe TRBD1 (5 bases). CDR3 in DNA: TGTGCCTGGAGTGACAGGCATAATTCACCCCTCCACTTT. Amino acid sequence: CAWSDRHNSPLHF.